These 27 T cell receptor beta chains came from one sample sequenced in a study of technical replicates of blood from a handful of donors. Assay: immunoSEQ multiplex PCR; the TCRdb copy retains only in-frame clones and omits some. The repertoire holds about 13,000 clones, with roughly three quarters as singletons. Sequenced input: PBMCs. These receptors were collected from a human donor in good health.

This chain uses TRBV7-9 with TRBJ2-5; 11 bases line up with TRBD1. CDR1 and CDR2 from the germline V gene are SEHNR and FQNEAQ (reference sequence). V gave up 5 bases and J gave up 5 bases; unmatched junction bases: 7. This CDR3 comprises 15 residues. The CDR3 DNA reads TGTGCCAGCAGCCAAGGACAGGGGGCAGGGGAGACCCAGTACTTC. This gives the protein CASSQGQGAGETQYF.

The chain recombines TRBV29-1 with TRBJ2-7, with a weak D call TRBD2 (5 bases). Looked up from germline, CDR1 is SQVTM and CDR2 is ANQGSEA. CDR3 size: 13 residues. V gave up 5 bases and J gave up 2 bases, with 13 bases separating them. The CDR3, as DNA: TGCAGCGTTCTAGGGAGTGGGGCCTACGAGCAGTACTTC. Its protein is CSVLGSGAYEQYF.

In nucleotides, the CDR3 is TGCGCCAGCAGCTTGGGGGGGGGCTTCGGAAACACCATATATTTT. Encoded protein: CASSLGGGFGNTIYF. V usage is TRBV5-1 and J usage is TRBJ1-3; maybe TRBD1 (6 bases). From germline, CDR1 is SGHRS and CDR2 YFSETQ. Trimming took off 0 bases at V and 4 bases at J, with 11 bases between the two ends. The CDR3 runs to 15 residues.

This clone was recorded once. CDR3 in amino acids: CASSLADSAGNTIYF. CDR3 nucleotide sequence: TGTGCCAGCAGCTTGGCGGACTCGGCTGGAAACACCATATATTTT. V is TRBV5-8 and J is TRBJ1-3; no firm D call. V lost 0 bases, J lost 2 bases, and 9 bases lay in between. Per germline, CDR1 SGHTS and CDR2 YDEGEE. The CDR3 contains 15 residues.

The CDR3 protein is CASSPRTSGRADSTDTQYF. The CDR3 region has the DNA TGTGCCAGCAGCCCGAGGACTAGCGGGAGGGCCGATAGCACAGATACGCAGTATTTT. The rearrangement joins TRBV9 to TRBJ2-3, with 15 nucleotides matching TRBD2. J lost 0 bases, V lost 4 bases, and 9 bases had no gene match. This CDR3 contains 19 residues. Germline V gives CDR1 SGDLS, CDR2 YYNGEE.

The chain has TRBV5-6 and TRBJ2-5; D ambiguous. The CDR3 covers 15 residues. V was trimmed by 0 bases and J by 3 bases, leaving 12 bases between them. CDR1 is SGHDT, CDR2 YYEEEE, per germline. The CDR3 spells CASSLASLSEETQYF. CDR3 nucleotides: TGTGCCAGCAGCTTGGCTTCACTAAGTGAAGAGACCCAGTACTTC. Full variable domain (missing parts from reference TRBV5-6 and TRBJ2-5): DAGVTQSPTHLIKTRGQQVTLRCSPKSGHDTVSWYQQALGQGPQFIFQYYEEEERQRGNFPDRFSGHQFPNYSSELNVNALLLGDSALYLCASSLASLSEETQYFGPGTRLLVL.

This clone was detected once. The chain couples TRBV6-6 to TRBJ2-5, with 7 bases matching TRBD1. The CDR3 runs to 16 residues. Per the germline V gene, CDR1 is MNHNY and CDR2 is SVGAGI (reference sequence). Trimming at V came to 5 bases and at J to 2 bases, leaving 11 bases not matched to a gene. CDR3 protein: CASSTLGTAKQETQYF. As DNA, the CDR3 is TGTGCCAGCAGTACCCTTGGGACAGCGAAGCAAGAGACCCAGTACTTC.

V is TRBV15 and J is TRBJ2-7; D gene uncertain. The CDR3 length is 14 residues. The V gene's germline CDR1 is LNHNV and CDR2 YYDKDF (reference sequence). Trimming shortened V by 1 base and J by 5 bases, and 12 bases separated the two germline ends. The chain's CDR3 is CATSRGLGGHEQYF. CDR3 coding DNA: TGTGCCACCAGCAGAGGCCTGGGTGGGCACGAGCAGTACTTC.

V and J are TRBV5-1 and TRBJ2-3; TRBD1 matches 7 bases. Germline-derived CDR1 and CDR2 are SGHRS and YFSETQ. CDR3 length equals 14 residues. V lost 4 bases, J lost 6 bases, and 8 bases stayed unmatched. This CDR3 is CASSQTGIADTQYF. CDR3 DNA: TGCGCCAGCAGCCAGACAGGGATCGCGGATACGCAGTATTTT.

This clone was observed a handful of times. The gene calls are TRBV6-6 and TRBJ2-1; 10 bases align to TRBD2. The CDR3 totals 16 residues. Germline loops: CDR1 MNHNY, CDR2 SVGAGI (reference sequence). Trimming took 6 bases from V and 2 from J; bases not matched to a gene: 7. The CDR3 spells CASSSLAGAAYNEQFF. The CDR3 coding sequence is TGTGCCAGCAGCTCGCTAGCGGGGGCCGCCTACAATGAGCAGTTCTTC.

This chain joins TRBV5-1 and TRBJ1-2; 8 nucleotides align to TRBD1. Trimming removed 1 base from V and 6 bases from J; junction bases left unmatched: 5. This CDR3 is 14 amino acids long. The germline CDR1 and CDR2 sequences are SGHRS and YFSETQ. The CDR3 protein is CASSLQQGDNGYTF. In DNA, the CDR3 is TGCGCCAGCAGCTTGCAACAGGGGGATAATGGCTACACCTTC.

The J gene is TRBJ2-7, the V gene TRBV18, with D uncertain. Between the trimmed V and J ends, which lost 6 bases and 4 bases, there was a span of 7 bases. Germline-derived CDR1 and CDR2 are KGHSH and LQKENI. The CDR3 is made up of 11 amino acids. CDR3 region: CASSTGYEQYF. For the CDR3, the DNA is TGTGCCAGCTCGACTGGGTACGAGCAGTACTTC. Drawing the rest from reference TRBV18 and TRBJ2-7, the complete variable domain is NAGVMQNPRHLVRRRGQEARLRCSPMKGHSHVYWYRQLPEEGLKFMVYLQKENIIDESGMPKERFSAEFPKEGPSILRIQQVVRGDSAAYFCASSTGYEQYFGPGTRLTVT.

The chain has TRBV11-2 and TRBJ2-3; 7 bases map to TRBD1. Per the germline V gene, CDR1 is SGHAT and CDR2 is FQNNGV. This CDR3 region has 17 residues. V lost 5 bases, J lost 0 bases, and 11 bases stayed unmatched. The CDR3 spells CASSGLSQGSSTDTQYF. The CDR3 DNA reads TGTGCCAGCAGCGGATTGTCACAGGGGTCTAGCACAGATACGCAGTATTTT.

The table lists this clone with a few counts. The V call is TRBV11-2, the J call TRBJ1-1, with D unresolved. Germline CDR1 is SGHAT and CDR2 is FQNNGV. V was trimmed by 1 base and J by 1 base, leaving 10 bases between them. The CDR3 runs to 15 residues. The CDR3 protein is CASSLGWYSNTEAFF. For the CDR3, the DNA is TGTGCCAGCAGCTTAGGATGGTACTCGAACACTGAAGCTTTCTTT.

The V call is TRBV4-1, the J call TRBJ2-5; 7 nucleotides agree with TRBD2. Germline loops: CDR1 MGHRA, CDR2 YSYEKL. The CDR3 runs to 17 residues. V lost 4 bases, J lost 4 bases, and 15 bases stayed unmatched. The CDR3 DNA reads TGCGCCAGCAGCCGAGGACCGGTGGGGACTACGGGAGAGACCCAGTACTTC. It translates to CASSRGPVGTTGETQYF.

CDR3 in amino acids: CASSLRRTGGGQYF. The CDR3 DNA sequence: TGTGCCAGCAGCTTAAGGAGGACAGGGGGCGGGCAGTACTTC. The V call is TRBV7-8, the J call TRBJ2-7, with 11 bases lining up with TRBD1. This CDR3 spans 14 amino acids. Germline values: CDR1 SGHVS, CDR2 FQNEAQ. V gave up 2 bases and J gave up 9 bases; unmatched junction bases: 6.

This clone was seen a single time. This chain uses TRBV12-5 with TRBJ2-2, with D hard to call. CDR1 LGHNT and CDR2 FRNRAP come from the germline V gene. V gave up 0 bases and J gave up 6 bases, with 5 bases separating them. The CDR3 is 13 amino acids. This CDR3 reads CASGLVQAGELFF. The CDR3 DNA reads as TGTGCTAGTGGTTTGGTACAAGCCGGGGAGCTGTTTTTT.

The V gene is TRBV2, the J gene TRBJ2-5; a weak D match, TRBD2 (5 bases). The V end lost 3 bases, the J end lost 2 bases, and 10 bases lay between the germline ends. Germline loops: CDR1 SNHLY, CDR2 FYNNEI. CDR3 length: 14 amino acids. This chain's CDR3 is CASSEDWRQETQYF. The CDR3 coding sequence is TGTGCCAGCAGTGAGGACTGGCGGCAAGAGACCCAGTACTTC.

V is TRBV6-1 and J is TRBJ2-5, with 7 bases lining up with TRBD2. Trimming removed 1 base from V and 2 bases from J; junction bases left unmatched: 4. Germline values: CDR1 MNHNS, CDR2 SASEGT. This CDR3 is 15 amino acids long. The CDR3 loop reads CASSEGTRRQETQYF. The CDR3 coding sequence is TGTGCCAGCAGTGAAGGGACTAGGCGTCAAGAGACCCAGTACTTC.

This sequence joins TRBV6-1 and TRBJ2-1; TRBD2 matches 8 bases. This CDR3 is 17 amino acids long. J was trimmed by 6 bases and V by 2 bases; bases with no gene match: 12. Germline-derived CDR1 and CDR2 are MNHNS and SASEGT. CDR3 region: CASSEYFQAGDSNEQFF. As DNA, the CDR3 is TGTGCCAGCAGTGAATACTTCCAAGCGGGAGATAGCAATGAGCAGTTCTTC.

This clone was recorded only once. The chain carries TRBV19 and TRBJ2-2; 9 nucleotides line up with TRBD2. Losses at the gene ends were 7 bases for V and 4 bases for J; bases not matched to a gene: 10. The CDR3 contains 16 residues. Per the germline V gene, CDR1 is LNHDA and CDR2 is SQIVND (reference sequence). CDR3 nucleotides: TGTGCCAGTAACATCAGACTAGCGGACCCCACCGGGGAGCTGTTTTTT. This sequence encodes CASNIRLADPTGELFF.

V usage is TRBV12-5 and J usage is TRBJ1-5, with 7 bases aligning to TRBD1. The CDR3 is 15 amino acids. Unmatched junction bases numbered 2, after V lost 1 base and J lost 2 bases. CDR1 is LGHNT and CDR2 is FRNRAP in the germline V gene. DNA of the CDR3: TGTGCTAGTGGTTTGGCCCAGGGGGGCAATCAGCCCCAGCATTTT. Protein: CASGLAQGGNQPQHF.

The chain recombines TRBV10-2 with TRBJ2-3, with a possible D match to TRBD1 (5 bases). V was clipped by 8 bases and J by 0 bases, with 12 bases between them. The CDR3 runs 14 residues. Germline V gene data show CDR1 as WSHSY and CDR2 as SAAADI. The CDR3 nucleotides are TGCGCCAGCGGGGCGGTGACTAGCACAGATACGCAGTATTTT. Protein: CASGAVTSTDTQYF.

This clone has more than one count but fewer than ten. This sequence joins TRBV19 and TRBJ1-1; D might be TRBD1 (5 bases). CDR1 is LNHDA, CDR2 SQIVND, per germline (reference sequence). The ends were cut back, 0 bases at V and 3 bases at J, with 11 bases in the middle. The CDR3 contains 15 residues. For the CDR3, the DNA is TGTGCCAGTAGTATAGACCACAGGACGTACACTGAAGCTTTCTTT. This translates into CASSIDHRTYTEAFF.

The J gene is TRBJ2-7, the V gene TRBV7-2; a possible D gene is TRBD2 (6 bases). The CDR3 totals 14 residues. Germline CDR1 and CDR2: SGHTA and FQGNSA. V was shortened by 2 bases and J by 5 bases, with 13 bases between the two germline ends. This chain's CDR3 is CASSLRGRRDEQYF. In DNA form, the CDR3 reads TGTGCCAGCAGCTTACGGGGGAGGCGGGACGAGCAGTACTTC.

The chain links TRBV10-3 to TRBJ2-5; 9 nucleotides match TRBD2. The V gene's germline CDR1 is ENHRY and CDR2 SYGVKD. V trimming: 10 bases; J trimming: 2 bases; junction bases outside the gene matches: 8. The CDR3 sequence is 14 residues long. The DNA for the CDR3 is TGTGCCACGGGAGGGCTAGCGGGACAAGAGACCCAGTACTTC. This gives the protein CATGGLAGQETQYF.

CDR3 amino acids: CASSFGTELYEQYF. In nucleotides, the CDR3 is TGCGCCAGCAGCTTCGGGACTGAGTTGTACGAGCAGTACTTC. J is TRBJ2-7 and V is TRBV5-1; weak D call: TRBD2 (6 bases). Germline CDR1 and CDR2: SGHRS and YFSETQ. The CDR3 contains 14 residues. V lost 2 bases, J lost 4 bases, and 13 bases lay in between.